This T cell receptor beta chain is from a study of tumor and adjacent non-tumor tissue in lung cancer. On the study more broadly: There were 11 to 12 adenocarcinoma, a couple of squamous cell carcinoma and 1 small cell lung cancer cases.

No cell sorting was done before RNA was extracted from the tissue. As to this clonotype: Its specificity is not known. A clone one base away is much larger, so this may be a read error.

A modified ARM-PCR protocol with three rounds of nested PCR amplified TCRbeta. TCRdb called the multiplex PCR reads again in MiXCR, with one record for every CDR3 protein. This sample has about 110,000 distinct CDR3 sequences, with 75% found just once. Overall study results and limits: Patients with more diverse tumor TCRs had worse survival. Significantly higher TCR diversity was found in tumor than normal lung. In normal lung, the top 100 clones were significantly more dominant than in tumor.

This clonotype originated in an older woman with non-small cell lung cancer. The sequencing sample was made of lung tumor tissue.

CDR3 in DNA: TGTGACAGCACCAAGGGGTCGGTGAGCTCCTACGAGCAGTACTTC. This codes for CDSTKGSVSSYEQYF. The chain combines TRBV5-6 with TRBJ2-7; maybe TRBD1 (5 bases). This CDR3 contains 15 residues. Germline CDR1 reads SGHDT; CDR2 reads YYEEEE.